This TCR beta chain was retrieved from a study of blood T cell repertoires in COVID-19. Study-level background: Collection of acute and convalescent COVID-19 samples took place in the United States, Italy and Spain. PBMCs, B-cell-depleted T cells, or T cells provided the cDNA or gDNA that made up the material.

The Seattle patients joined while their infection was active and were tracked longitudinally afterward. In the original processing: Using reference gene primer amplification, nucleated cell counts were estimated. Profiled with immunoSEQ multiplex PCR; TCRdb holds only in-frame clones, not every one. That table furnishes V, J and clone size, whereas the DNA furnished D and trimming. The sample lists roughly 24,000 clones; roughly 91% were seen once. Trimming cost V 4 bases and J 7 bases, with 14 bases left between them. Germline V gene sequence: CDR1 LGHNT, CDR2 FRNRAP. The CDR3 is 14 residues long. The sequenced sample consisted of peripheral blood. V usage is TRBV12-5 and J usage is TRBJ1-5, with a weak D call TRBD1 (6 bases). The receptor's source is a man between 65 and 85 years old with COVID-19, enrolled during active disease. The DNA of the CDR3 is TGTGCTAGTGGTTCAGGGGTCTCGGGACAGCCCCAGCATTTT. It specifies CASGSGVSGQPQHF.